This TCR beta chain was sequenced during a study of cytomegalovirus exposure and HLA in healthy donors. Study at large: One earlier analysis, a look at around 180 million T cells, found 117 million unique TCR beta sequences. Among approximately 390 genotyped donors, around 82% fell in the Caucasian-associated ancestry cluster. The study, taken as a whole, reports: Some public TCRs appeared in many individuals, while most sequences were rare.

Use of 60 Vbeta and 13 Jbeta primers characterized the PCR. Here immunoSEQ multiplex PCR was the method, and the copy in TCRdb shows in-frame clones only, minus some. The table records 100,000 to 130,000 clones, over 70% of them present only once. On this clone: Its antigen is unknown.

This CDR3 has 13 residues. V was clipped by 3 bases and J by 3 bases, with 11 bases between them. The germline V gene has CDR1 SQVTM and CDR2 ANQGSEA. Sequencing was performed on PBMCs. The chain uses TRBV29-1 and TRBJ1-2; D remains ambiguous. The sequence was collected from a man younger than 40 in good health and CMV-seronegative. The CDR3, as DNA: TGCAGCGTTGAGCGGGAGGTTGACTATGGCTACACCTTC. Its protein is CSVEREVDYGYTF.